This TCR beta chain was captured by sequencing in a study of response to subunit inactivated influenza vaccine. V was pared by 0 bases and J by 2 bases, with 11 bases between. Germline V CDR1 and CDR2: ENHRY, SYGVKD. The CDR3 consists of 15 residues. From the RT-PCR reads, TCRdb called clonotypes with MiXCR, one entry per CDR3 protein. Of about 700,000 distinct CDR3 sequences listed, 14% are singletons. This clonotype was observed a few times. The sample was PBMCs from blood, taken roughly 15 days before vaccination. The chain couples TRBV10-3 to TRBJ2-7; D might be TRBD1 or TRBD2, each matching 5 bases. The sequence was obtained from a man between 50 and 59 years old who received an inactivated influenza vaccine. In DNA form, the CDR3 reads TGTGCCATCAGTGAGTCTAGGGACGGAGCCTACGAGCAGTACTTC. It yields the protein CAISESRDGAYEQYF.